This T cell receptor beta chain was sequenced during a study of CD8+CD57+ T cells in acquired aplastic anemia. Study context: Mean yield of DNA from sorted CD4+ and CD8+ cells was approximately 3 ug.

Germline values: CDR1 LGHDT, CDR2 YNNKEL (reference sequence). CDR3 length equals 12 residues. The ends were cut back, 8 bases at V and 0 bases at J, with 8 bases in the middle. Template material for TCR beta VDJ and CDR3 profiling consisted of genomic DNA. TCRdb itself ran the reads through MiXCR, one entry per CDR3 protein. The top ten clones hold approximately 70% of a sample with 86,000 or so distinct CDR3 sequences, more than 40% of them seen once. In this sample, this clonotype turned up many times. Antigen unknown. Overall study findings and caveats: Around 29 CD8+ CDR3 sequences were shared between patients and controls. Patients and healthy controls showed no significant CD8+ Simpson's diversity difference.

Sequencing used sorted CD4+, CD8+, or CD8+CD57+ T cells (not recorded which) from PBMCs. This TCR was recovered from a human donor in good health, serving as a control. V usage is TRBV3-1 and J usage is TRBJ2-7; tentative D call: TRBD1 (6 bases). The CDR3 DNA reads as TGTGCCAGCTCGGACAGCTCCTACGAGCAGTACTTC. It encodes CASSDSSYEQYF.